The text below deals with one T cell receptor (beta chain). This entry is derived from a study of blood T cell repertoires in COVID-19. TCRdb's copy holds only in-frame clones and misses some; the assay was immunoSEQ multiplex PCR. Of tens of thousands of clones in the sample, about 83% were seen once. The sample was peripheral blood. The TCR was taken from a woman aged 80 or over with active or convalescent COVID-19.

The chain's CDR3 is CASRRDSGFTDTQYF. As DNA, the CDR3 is TGCGCCAGCAGAAGGGACAGCGGATTCACAGATACGCAGTATTTT. The V gene is TRBV5-1, the J gene TRBJ2-3, with 7 bases lining up with TRBD1. This CDR3 has 15 amino acids. The V gene end was trimmed by 5 bases and the J gene end by 2 bases; junction bases not matched to a gene: 8. Germline V gene data show CDR1 as SGHRS and CDR2 as YFSETQ.